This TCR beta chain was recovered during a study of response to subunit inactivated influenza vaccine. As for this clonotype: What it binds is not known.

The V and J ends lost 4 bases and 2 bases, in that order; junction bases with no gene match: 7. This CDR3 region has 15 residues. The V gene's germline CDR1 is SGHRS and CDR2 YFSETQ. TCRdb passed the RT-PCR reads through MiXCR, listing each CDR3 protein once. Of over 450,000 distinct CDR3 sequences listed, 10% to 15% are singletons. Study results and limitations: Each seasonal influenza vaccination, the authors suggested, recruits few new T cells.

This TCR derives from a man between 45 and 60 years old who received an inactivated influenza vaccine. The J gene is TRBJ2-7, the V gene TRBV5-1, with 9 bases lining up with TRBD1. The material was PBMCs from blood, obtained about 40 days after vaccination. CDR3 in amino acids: CASSPRTGDPYEQYF. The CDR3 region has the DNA TGCGCCAGCAGCCCACGGACAGGGGACCCCTACGAGCAGTACTTC.